This T cell receptor (beta chain) was identified during a study of blood T cell repertoires in COVID-19. Study context: PBMCs, B-cell-depleted T cells, or T cells provided the cDNA or gDNA that made up the material.

The assay was immunoSEQ multiplex PCR, and TCRdb's table has in-frame clones only and misses some. This sample has about 36,000 clones, with about three quarters found just once. This clone was counted between two and nine times. Germline-derived CDR1 and CDR2 are LGHDT and YNNKEL (reference sequence). V lost 4 bases to trimming and J lost 6 bases; unmatched junction nucleotides: 9. CDR3 size: 15 residues. A Seattle source enrolled patients during active infection and followed them longitudinally. V usage is TRBV3-1 (or the pseudogene TRBV3-2) and J usage is TRBJ1-2, with 9 positions matching TRBD1. This clonotype was obtained from a man in his 70s with COVID-19, enrolled during active disease. Input material: peripheral blood. The CDR3 sequence is CASSPKTDRGNGYTF. Written as DNA, the CDR3 is TGTGCCAGCAGCCCAAAGACTGACAGGGGGAATGGCTACACCTTC.